Reported below is one T cell receptor beta chain. Its antigen remains unidentified. Use of 60 Vbeta and 13 Jbeta primers characterized the PCR. Method: immunoSEQ multiplex PCR; TCRdb's copy keeps in-frame clones and lacks some. The repertoire includes around 170,000 clones, approximately 80% of them detected once, and about 3.1% sits in the top ten. This CDR3 is 15 amino acids long. Looked up from germline, CDR1 is SNHLY and CDR2 is FYNNEI. Trimming removed 7 bases at V and 8 bases at J, with 18 bases between. This record comes from a study of cytomegalovirus exposure and HLA in healthy donors. Overall study findings and caveats: With high specificity and sensitivity, the classifier reportedly diagnosed cytomegalovirus status.

The source is a woman in her forties or fifties in good health and CMV-seropositive. The specimen sequenced was PBMCs. V and J are TRBV2 and TRBJ1-6; no clear D gene. The CDR3 sequence is CASKEVARGHSPLHF. DNA of the CDR3: TGTGCCAGCAAAGAGGTGGCCAGAGGTCATTCACCCCTCCACTTT.